This T cell receptor (beta chain) comes out of a study of identical twins. With template switching, a universal primer site was added, and the cDNA carried unique molecular identifiers. Each CDR3 protein gets one entry after TCRdb re-called the 5' RACE reads with MiXCR. Of hundreds of thousands of distinct CDR3 sequences in the sample, approximately 25% were seen once. Notes on the study in general: When twins shared out-of-frame alpha sequences, those sequences had excess low generation probability. Partly confounded zero-insertion analyses could result from invariant MAIT and iNKT cells.

As for this clonotype: As yet, its antigen is unknown.

Trimming pared 5 bases from V and 6 bases from J, leaving 7 bases between. The CDR3 is 11 amino acids. Germline-derived CDR1 and CDR2 are MGHDK and SYGVNS. These same data were also listed under a study on T cells expressing NK-cell markers. That work states: According to the study, TCR beta repertoires originated from sorted CD3+CD56+NKG2C+, CD3+CD56+NKG2C- and CD3+CD56-NKG2C+ T cells.

The chain is built from TRBV25-1 and TRBJ2-5; the D is unclear. The TCR sequence derives from a woman aged 18-35 years in good health. Sequenced input: CD4+ T cells sorted from blood. CDR3 sequence (DNA): TGTGCCAGCAGTATACGGAAGACCCAGTACTTC. Translating gives CASSIRKTQYF.